The clone carrying this T cell receptor (beta chain) was found many times. The entry originates in a study of T cells after yellow fever vaccination. One entry per CDR3 protein results from TCRdb running MiXCR on the 5' RACE reads. The repertoire holds around 68,000 distinct CDR3 sequences, 7.3% seen once, with over 25% in the top ten. The CDR3 is made up of 12 amino acids. V lost 1 base to trimming and J lost 1 base, with 0 bases between them. The germline V gene encodes CDR1 SGHVS and CDR2 FQNEAQ. The chain is built from TRBV7-8 and TRBJ2-3; no definite D call. The clonotype originates from a man between 18 and 29 years old who received the YFV17D yellow fever vaccine. This specimen consisted of CD8+ T cells sorted from PBMCs, obtained less than 11 days after the first yellow fever vaccination. CDR3 nucleotide sequence: TGTGCCAGCAGCTTAGGCACAGATACGCAGTATTTT. Protein sequence: CASSLGTDTQYF.